The 31 T cell receptor beta chains reported below all come from one sample, sequenced in a study of blood T cell repertoires in COVID-19. Libraries were prepared by immunoSEQ multiplex PCR; TCRdb keeps only in-frame clonotypes and omits some of them. Among about 130,000 clones, around 78% were seen once, and the ten largest hold less than 14%. Sequencing input: peripheral blood. The receptors shown here come from a human donor in a cohort sampled during active COVID-19.

The chain has TRBV5-5 and TRBJ2-7, with 7 bases aligning to TRBD1. CDR1 is SGHKS and CDR2 is YYEKEE in the germline V gene (reference sequence). J was trimmed by 2 bases and V by 3 bases; bases with no gene match: 11. This CDR3 spans 16 amino acids. CDR3 DNA: TGTGCCAGCAGCTGGGACAGTGGGACCCTCGCCTACGAGCAGTACTTC. Translated: CASSWDSGTLAYEQYF.

V is TRBV11-2 and J is TRBJ1-4; TRBD1 might be the D (5 bases). The V and J ends lost 5 bases and 5 bases respectively, with 9 bases between them. The CDR3 extends over 13 amino acids. Germline V gives CDR1 SGHAT, CDR2 FQNNGV. The CDR3 DNA reads TGTGCCAGCAGCCCTGGACACAATGAAAAACTGTTTTTT. It translates to CASSPGHNEKLFF.

This chain links TRBV5-4 with TRBJ1-1; a weak D match, TRBD1 (5 bases). The CDR3 length is 14 residues. The germline V and J ends were trimmed by 4 bases and 1 base, with 11 bases remaining between them. Germline values: CDR1 SGHNT, CDR2 YYREEE (reference sequence). The CDR3 DNA is TGTGCCAGCAGCCCAAGGGGTTGGAACACTGAAGCTTTCTTT. It is translated as CASSPRGWNTEAFF.

This sequence joins TRBV2 and TRBJ2-7, with TRBD1 identical over 7 bases. Germline-derived CDR1 and CDR2 are SNHLY and FYNNEI. The J segment lost 3 bases and the V segment lost 11 bases, leaving 10 bases of the junction unmatched. The CDR3 runs 13 residues. The CDR3 here is CAGSTGSFYEQYF. CDR3 sequence (DNA): TGTGCCGGGTCGACAGGGTCTTTCTACGAGCAGTACTTC.

V and J are TRBV6-1 and TRBJ2-3; 14 positions agree with TRBD2. J gave up 6 bases and V 4 bases, and 9 bases lay outside the gene matches. The CDR3 covers 17 residues. Germline V CDR1 and CDR2: MNHNS, SASEGT. As DNA, the CDR3 is TGTGCCAGCAGTGTCGGGACTAGCGGGGGACGAGGGGATACGCAGTATTTT. Protein sequence: CASSVGTSGGRGDTQYF.

The V and J genes are TRBV6-5 and TRBJ1-3; D may be TRBD1 (5 bases). Germline V lookup: CDR1 MNHEY, CDR2 SVGAGI. V was trimmed by 7 bases and J by 2 bases, leaving 15 bases between them. The CDR3 covers 15 residues. This chain's CDR3 is CASTPSGIPGNTIYF. In nucleotides, the CDR3 is TGTGCCAGCACTCCGTCAGGGATCCCTGGAAACACCATATATTTT.

The genes are TRBV19 and TRBJ1-1; D is possibly TRBD1 (6 bases). Germline assignment: CDR1 LNHDA and CDR2 SQIVND (reference sequence). Between the trimmed V and J ends, which lost 5 bases and 1 base, there was a span of 11 bases. The CDR3 is made up of 14 amino acids. Here the CDR3 DNA reads TGTGCCAGTAGTCCAGGGGCAGCGAACACTGAAGCTTTCTTT. Translating it yields CASSPGAANTEAFF.

This clone was found many times. The CDR3 bases are TGTGCCAGCAGTCGGCGGGACGGGGGGGATGAGCAGTTCTTC. Its translation is CASSRRDGGDEQFF. This chain joins TRBV27 and TRBJ2-1; 8 bases line up with TRBD2. Germline-derived CDR1 and CDR2 are MNHEY and SMNVEV (reference sequence). This CDR3 region has 14 residues. V dropped 5 bases and J dropped 8; count of bases not matched to a gene: 8.

The J gene is TRBJ1-6, the V gene TRBV5-1; the D gene is possibly TRBD1 (5 bases). This CDR3 has 14 residues. Germline CDR1 reads SGHRS; CDR2 reads YFSETQ. V was pared by 4 bases and J by 8 bases, with 13 bases between. The DNA for the CDR3 is TGCGCCAGCAGCCGGACGGGAGGGGATTCACCCCTCCACTTT. Translated, it gives CASSRTGGDSPLHF. The variable domain in full, with the rest retrieved from reference TRBV5-1 and TRBJ1-6, is KAGVTQTPRYLIKTRGQQVTLSCSPISGHRSVSWYQQTPGQGLQFLFEYFSETQRNKGNFPGRFSGRQFSNSRSEMNVSTLELGDSALYLCASSRTGGDSPLHFGNGTRLTVT.

The chain joins TRBV7-2 to TRBJ1-3, with D uncertain. The CDR3 runs 15 residues. CDR1 is SGHTA, CDR2 FQGNSA, per germline. The V gene lost 5 bases and the J gene lost 1 base, with 12 bases spanning the gap. This CDR3 is CASSRTGGSGNTIYF. CDR3 DNA: TGTGCCAGCAGCAGGACCGGAGGTTCTGGAAACACCATATATTTT.

The V call is TRBV5-6, the J call TRBJ1-2; D is undetermined. Trimming pared 5 bases from V and 5 bases from J, leaving 16 bases between. Germline V gene data show CDR1 as SGHDT and CDR2 as YYEEEE. CDR3 size: 14 residues. The CDR3 reads CASSTLGSGYGYTF. CDR3 sequence (DNA): TGTGCCAGCAGTACGCTAGGGAGTGGATATGGCTACACCTTC.

DNA for the CDR3: TGTGCCAGCAGCCAAGATCGCGGGTCTCAGCAGTACTTC. Encoded protein: CASSQDRGSQQYF. The J gene is TRBJ2-7, the V gene TRBV4-2; D is possibly TRBD2 (5 bases). The length of the CDR3 is 13 residues. Between the trimmed V and J ends, which lost 0 bases and 8 bases, there was a span of 11 bases. From germline, CDR1 is LGHNA and CDR2 YNFKEQ.

This sequence joins TRBV6-4 and TRBJ2-1; D possibly corresponds to TRBD2 (7 bases). The CDR3 is 14 residues long. V lost 6 bases, J lost 9 bases, and 18 bases lay in between. Per the germline V gene, CDR1 is MRHNA and CDR2 is SNTAGT. The CDR3 DNA sequence: TGTGCCAGCAGCCAAAGTGGGGGGGCAGGTGAGCAGTTCTTC. It yields the protein CASSQSGGAGEQFF.

The chain combines TRBV5-6 with TRBJ2-2; the match to TRBD1 covers 11 bases. Per germline, CDR1 SGHDT and CDR2 YYEEEE. Trimming at V came to 5 bases and at J to 3 bases, leaving 3 bases not matched to a gene. The length of the CDR3 is 15 residues. CDR3 in DNA: TGTGCCAGCAGTGGGGACAGGGGGTACACCGGGGAGCTGTTTTTT. Amino acid sequence: CASSGDRGYTGELFF.

This clone occurred a few times. This chain links TRBV7-9 with TRBJ2-7; the D is unclear. Germline loops: CDR1 SEHNR, CDR2 FQNEAQ (reference sequence). There are 13 residues in the CDR3. Trimming removed 2 bases from V and 0 bases from J, with 5 bases in between. CDR3 amino acids: CASSLSVSYEQYF. In nucleotides, the CDR3 is TGTGCCAGCAGCTTATCAGTCTCCTACGAGCAGTACTTC.

The CDR3 region is CASSGDRGADTQYF. CDR3 DNA sequence: TGTGCCAGCAGTGGGGACAGGGGAGCAGATACGCAGTATTTT. This rearrangement joins TRBV2 to TRBJ2-3; 10 bases line up with TRBD1. CDR1 and CDR2 from the germline V gene are SNHLY and FYNNEI. V was pared by 4 bases and J by 4 bases, with 2 bases of the junction left unmatched. The CDR3 sequence is 14 residues long.

The gene calls are TRBV10-2 and TRBJ2-3; 12 bases are shared with TRBD2. This CDR3 is 20 amino acids long. Germline V lookup: CDR1 WSHSY, CDR2 SAAADI. The trim removed 6 bases at V and 7 bases at J, leaving 23 bases unmatched. The CDR3: CASRGPSSGGGRLLANTQYF. Here the CDR3 DNA reads TGCGCCAGCAGAGGCCCCTCTAGCGGGGGGGGCCGGCTGTTGGCGAATACGCAGTATTTT.

V usage is TRBV11-2 and J usage is TRBJ1-2, with a tentative D call TRBD1 (6 bases). The germline gives CDR1 SGHAT, CDR2 FQNNGV. The CDR3 runs 15 residues. With 5 bases removed from V and 4 bases from J, the gap between germline ends came to 17 bases. The CDR3: CASSPPGATSYGYTF. CDR3 in DNA: TGTGCCAGCAGCCCCCCAGGGGCGACTTCCTATGGCTACACCTTC.

The chain recombines TRBV19 with TRBJ1-2; tentatively, D is TRBD1 (5 bases). Looked up from germline, CDR1 is LNHDA and CDR2 is SQIVND (reference sequence). The V end lost 5 bases, the J end lost 4 bases, and 14 bases lay between the germline ends. The CDR3 extends over 14 amino acids. The CDR3: CASSPRQTSYGYTF. The DNA for the CDR3 is TGTGCCAGTAGTCCACGACAGACGTCCTATGGCTACACCTTC.

In this sample, this clone turned up once. V is TRBV4-2 and J is TRBJ1-5; D gene unclear. The V end was cut by 0 bases, the J end by 0 bases, with 3 bases between. CDR1 is LGHNA, CDR2 YNFKEQ, per germline. There are 14 residues in the CDR3. The CDR3 spells CASSQDLSNQPQHF. The DNA of the CDR3 is TGTGCCAGCAGCCAAGACCTTAGCAATCAGCCCCAGCATTTT.

V and J are TRBV30 and TRBJ1-2; D is ambiguous. Deletions cut 2 bases from V and 5 bases from J, with 18 bases between. In germline, CDR1 is GTSNPN, CDR2 SVGIG (reference sequence). There are 15 residues in the CDR3. CDR3 sequence: CAWSTGFLGRYGYTF. The DNA for the CDR3 is TGTGCCTGGAGTACCGGTTTCCTGGGGAGGTATGGCTACACCTTC. Together with reference TRBV30 and TRBJ1-2, the CDR3 gives the full variable domain: SQTIHQWPATLVQPVGSPLSLECTVEGTSNPNLYWYRQAAGRGLQLLFYSVGIGQISSEVPQNLSASRPQDRQFILSSKKLLLSDSGFYLCAWSTGFLGRYGYTFGSGTRLTVV.

This chain connects TRBV5-3 to TRBJ2-3, with D unclear. TRBV5-3 is recorded as an ORF, its role being uncertain. CDR3 length: 12 amino acids. The V gene lost 4 bases and the J gene lost 7 bases, with 10 bases spanning the gap. The CDR3: CARSLTENTQYF. DNA of the CDR3: TGTGCCAGAAGCCTCACAGAGAATACGCAGTATTTT.

The rearrangement uses TRBV15 and TRBJ2-3; unclear D gene. In germline, CDR1 is LNHNV, CDR2 YYDKDF (reference sequence). There are 13 residues in the CDR3. V was pared by 3 bases and J by 2 bases, with 6 bases between. The CDR3 nucleotides are TGTGCCACCAGCAGGGCAGACACAGATACGCAGTATTTT. Translating it yields CATSRADTDTQYF.

This clone came up a few times. The CDR3 is CASSPQGAGNEKLFF. Here the CDR3 DNA reads TGTGCCAGCAGTCCACAGGGGGCTGGTAATGAAAAACTGTTTTTT. The chain is built from TRBV6-5 and TRBJ1-4, with 9 bases lining up with TRBD1. The CDR3 loop spans 15 amino acids. Trimming took 5 bases from V and 4 from J; bases not matched to a gene: 5. Germline-derived CDR1 and CDR2 are MNHEY and SVGAGI.

This chain connects TRBV19 to TRBJ1-5; 9 positions agree with TRBD1. The ends lost 4 bases at V and 7 bases at J; junction bases unmatched: 11. The CDR3 extends over 16 amino acids. Germline CDR1 reads LNHDA; CDR2 reads SQIVND (reference sequence). The CDR3 loop is CASSNPRQGGTQPQHF. In DNA form, the CDR3 reads TGTGCCAGTAGTAACCCACGACAGGGGGGAACGCAGCCCCAGCATTTT.

The rearrangement joins TRBV14 to TRBJ2-1; 8 nucleotides match TRBD2. Trimming at V came to 5 bases and at J to 10 bases, leaving 13 bases not matched to a gene. The germline V gene has CDR1 SGHDN and CDR2 FVKESK. The CDR3 runs to 15 residues. CDR3 sequence (DNA): TGTGCCAGCAGCACTTGGCGGCGGGGGGCCGACGAGCAGTTCTTC. This translates into CASSTWRRGADEQFF.

The V call is TRBV6-5, the J call TRBJ2-5, with a weak D call TRBD2 (7 bases). The CDR3 has 15 residues. The V gene lost 2 bases and the J gene lost 5 bases, with 15 bases spanning the gap. The germline V gene encodes CDR1 MNHEY and CDR2 SVGAGI. CDR3 sequence: CASSYGGGPRETQYF. CDR3 DNA sequence: TGTGCCAGCAGTTACGGCGGGGGCCCGAGGGAGACCCAGTACTTC.

The chain recombines TRBV7-6 with TRBJ1-4; D unclear. CDR1 is SGHVS and CDR2 is FNYEAQ in the germline V gene. V lost 3 bases, J lost 8 bases, and 19 bases lay in between. The CDR3 length is 16 residues. CDR3 residues: CASSFGGVTIREKLFF. DNA of the CDR3: TGTGCCAGCAGCTTCGGAGGAGTGACCATTCGGGAAAAACTGTTTTTT.

The genes are TRBV28 and TRBJ2-7; D may be TRBD2 (7 bases). The V gene's germline CDR1 is MDHEN and CDR2 SYDVKM. The length of the CDR3 is 14 residues. With 6 bases removed from V and 0 bases from J, the gap between germline ends came to 12 bases. This CDR3 reads CASRRGGISYEQYF. The CDR3 coding sequence is TGTGCCAGCAGGAGGGGGGGGATCTCCTACGAGCAGTACTTC.

In DNA form, the CDR3 reads TGTGCCAGTACTACAACAGGGCTAGCCAAAAACATTCAGTACTTC. Translating gives CASTTTGLAKNIQYF. This sequence joins TRBV19 and TRBJ2-4, with D maybe TRBD1 (6 bases). Germline V gene data show CDR1 as LNHDA and CDR2 as SQIVND (reference sequence). V was shortened by 7 bases and J by 0 bases, with 13 bases between the two germline ends. The CDR3 covers 15 residues.

V is TRBV18 and J is TRBJ2-1; D is ambiguous. Germline-derived CDR1 and CDR2 are KGHSH and LQKENI. This CDR3 has 14 amino acids. Trimming cost V 2 bases and J 5 bases, with 10 bases left between them. Written as DNA, the CDR3 is TGTGCCAGCTCACCAGCTACGAACCACAATGAGCAGTTCTTC. Its protein is CASSPATNHNEQFF.